One T cell receptor beta chain is described in this entry. What it recognizes is unknown. J was trimmed by 1 base and V by 1 base; bases with no gene match: 3. The CDR3 is 15 residues long. Germline V gives CDR1 SGHRS, CDR2 YFSETQ. The table came from immunoSEQ multiplex PCR; TCRdb's copy has only in-frame clones and leaves some out. The repertoire holds 65,000 to 80,000 clones, about 86% seen once, with 1.9% in the top ten. The data belong to a study of OX40 agonist ivuxolimab in advanced cancers. Study as a whole: Dose-escalation patients were diagnosed with hepatocellular carcinoma, melanoma, renal cell cancer or head and neck cancer. It was permissible to have had prior anti-PD-1, anti-PD-L1 or anti-CTLA-4 therapy, and around 43% had some. A male proportion of 82.7% was recorded, with mean age about 54 years and range 23 to 79. Study results and caveats: CD4+ and CD8+ blood T cells expanded clonally by week 6 at 0.1 to 3.0 mg/kg.

The receptor was derived from an adult with an advanced solid tumor such as melanoma, head and neck, liver or kidney cancer. The sample consisted of CD4+ or CD8+ T cells sorted from blood, taken in a trial of the OX40 agonist ivuxolimab. The rearrangement uses TRBV5-1 and TRBJ1-1, with 8 bases lining up with TRBD1. CDR3 amino acids: CASSLSGTGNTEAFF. DNA of the CDR3: TGCGCCAGCAGCTTGTCCGGGACAGGGAACACTGAAGCTTTCTTT.